Below are 11 T cell receptor beta chains sequenced from a single sample in a study of blood T cells in healthy people across ages. Alongside a J-beta primer mix, a sample-barcoded 5' primer served in a second PCR lasting 7 to 11 cycles. One entry per CDR3 protein results from TCRdb running MiXCR on the 5' RACE reads. The table shows approximately 880,000 distinct CDR3 sequences, with 45% to 50% occurring only once. The sample taken for sequencing was blood. These receptors were taken from a man between 25 and 39 years old in good health.

This chain joins TRBV4-1 and TRBJ2-5; D possibly matches TRBD1 or TRBD2 (5 bases each). The CDR3 loop spans 15 amino acids. Germline assignment: CDR1 MGHRA and CDR2 YSYEKL. V was clipped by 0 bases and J by 0 bases, with 8 bases between them. The CDR3 here is CASSQDLGHQETQYF. CDR3 bases: TGCGCCAGCAGCCAAGACTTGGGACACCAAGAGACCCAGTACTTC.

This chain links TRBV4-2 with TRBJ1-2; TRBD1 is a possible D gene (5 bases). This CDR3 contains 13 residues. Germline lookup yields CDR1 LGHNA and CDR2 YNFKEQ. The V and J ends lost 1 base and 7 bases respectively, with 10 bases between them. The CDR3 protein is CASSQAREGGYTF. For the CDR3, the DNA is TGTGCCAGCAGCCAAGCCAGGGAGGGTGGCTACACCTTC.

Worth noting for this clonotype: At one end the junction does not follow the germline gene, possibly because of a read error. The chain uses TRBV4-1 and TRBJ2-1; D is undetermined. CDR1 is MGHRA and CDR2 is YSYEKL in the germline V gene. The CDR3 consists of 15 residues. CDR3 in DNA: TGCGTCAGCAGCCTTATGGAAAGCTCCTACAATGAGCAGTTCTTC. It translates to CVSSLMESSYNEQFF.

A few counts support this clonotype. V is TRBV7-8 and J is TRBJ2-7, with a weak D call TRBD2 (5 bases). The CDR3 runs 14 residues. With 5 bases removed from V and 5 bases from J, the gap between germline ends came to 16 bases. CDR1 and CDR2 (germline): SGHVS, FQNEAQ. In nucleotides, the CDR3 is TGTGCCAGCAGCCAAAGTCCGGGGTTCGACGAGCAGTACTTC. Translation: CASSQSPGFDEQYF.

The chain couples TRBV7-9 to TRBJ1-1; D ambiguous. Trimming shortened V by 4 bases and J by 1 base, and 13 bases separated the two germline ends. The CDR3 length is 15 residues. CDR1 is SEHNR, CDR2 FQNEAQ, per germline (reference sequence). CDR3 sequence: CASSYLPQGNTEAFF. CDR3 nucleotides: TGTGCCAGCAGCTACCTACCCCAAGGGAACACTGAAGCTTTCTTT.

This rearrangement joins TRBV10-3 to TRBJ2-5; D is ambiguous. V was pared by 5 bases and J by 2 bases, with 9 bases between. CDR3 length: 13 amino acids. Germline CDR1 is ENHRY and CDR2 is SYGVKD. CDR3 in DNA: TGTGCCATCAGTACGCTAGGACAAGAGACCCAGTACTTC. Its translation: CAISTLGQETQYF.

This rearrangement joins TRBV5-1 to TRBJ1-6; TRBD1 matches at 7 bases. The CDR3 covers 13 residues. From germline, CDR1 is SGHRS and CDR2 YFSETQ. Trimming cost V 4 bases and J 10 bases; bases outside gene matches: 5. CDR3 bases: TGCGCCAGCAGCGAACAGGGGTTCTCACCCCTCCACTTT. Translated, it gives CASSEQGFSPLHF.

This sequence joins TRBV20-1 and TRBJ1-1; no reliable D call. This CDR3 has 16 amino acids. V lost 0 bases and J lost 0, with 14 bases in between. Germline V lookup: CDR1 DFQATT, CDR2 SNEGSKA (reference sequence). CDR3 in amino acids: CSARDTVVRVNTEAFF. CDR3 sequence (DNA): TGCAGTGCTAGAGATACTGTTGTTCGGGTGAACACTGAAGCTTTCTTT.

The chain couples TRBV7-9 to TRBJ2-7; TRBD1 matches at 9 bases. The ends lost 5 bases at V and 0 bases at J; junction bases unmatched: 5. Per germline, CDR1 SEHNR and CDR2 FQNEAQ (reference sequence). The CDR3 is 15 residues long. The CDR3 nucleotides read TGTGCCAGCAGCAACAGGGGGCATGGCTCCTACGAGCAGTACTTC. Protein: CASSNRGHGSYEQYF.

This sequence joins TRBV4-1 and TRBJ2-5; no firm D call. This CDR3 region has 14 residues. Germline V lookup: CDR1 MGHRA, CDR2 YSYEKL. V was pared by 1 base and J by 0 bases, with 6 bases between. CDR3 sequence: CASSQVNNQETQYF. CDR3 DNA: TGCGCCAGCAGCCAAGTCAACAACCAAGAGACCCAGTACTTC.

Only a few counts were recorded for this clonotype. The chain is built from TRBV5-1 and TRBJ1-2; the D is unclear. The V end lost 0 bases, the J end lost 1 base, and 7 bases lay between the germline ends. The CDR3 covers 14 residues. The germline gives CDR1 SGHRS, CDR2 YFSETQ. CDR3 in amino acids: CASSLAEINYGYTF. CDR3 bases: TGCGCCAGCAGCTTGGCTGAGATTAACTATGGCTACACCTTC.